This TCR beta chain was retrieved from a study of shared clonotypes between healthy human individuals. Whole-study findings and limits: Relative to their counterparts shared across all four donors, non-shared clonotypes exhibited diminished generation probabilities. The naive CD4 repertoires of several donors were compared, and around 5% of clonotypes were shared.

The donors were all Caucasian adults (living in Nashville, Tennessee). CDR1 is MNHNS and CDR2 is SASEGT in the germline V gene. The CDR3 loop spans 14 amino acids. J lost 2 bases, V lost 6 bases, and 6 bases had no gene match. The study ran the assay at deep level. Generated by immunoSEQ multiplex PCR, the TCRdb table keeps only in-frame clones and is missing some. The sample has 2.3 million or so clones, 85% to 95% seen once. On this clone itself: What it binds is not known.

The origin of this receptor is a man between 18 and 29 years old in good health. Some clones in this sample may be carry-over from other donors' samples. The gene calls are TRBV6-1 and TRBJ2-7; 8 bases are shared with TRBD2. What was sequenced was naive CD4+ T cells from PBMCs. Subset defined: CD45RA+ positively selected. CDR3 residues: CASRGLVKPYEQYF. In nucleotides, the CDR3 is TGTGCCAGCAGGGGACTAGTCAAACCCTACGAGCAGTACTTC.